A single sample is the source of the 22 T cell receptor beta chains below, sequenced in a study of T cell changes during pregnancy in multiple sclerosis. Data came from immunoSEQ multiplex PCR; TCRdb stores just in-frame clones and leaves some out. The sample consists of 30,000 to 45,000 clones, roughly 91% of them appearing once. The sequenced sample was CD8+ T cells from peripheral blood mononuclear cells, obtained in the second trimester of pregnancy. The receptor set was obtained from a female donor with multiple sclerosis, enrolled in a pregnancy study.

The chain carries TRBV7-6 and TRBJ2-2, with 11 bases lining up with TRBD2. CDR3 size: 17 residues. The V gene's germline CDR1 is SGHVS and CDR2 FNYEAQ. Trimming at V came to 1 base and at J to 6 bases, leaving 7 bases not matched to a gene. CDR3 coding DNA: TGTGCCAGCAGCTTAGATGAACTAGCGGGGGTATCCGGGGAGCTGTTTTTT. Its translation is CASSLDELAGVSGELFF. Complete variable domain (other parts from reference TRBV7-6 and TRBJ2-2): GAGVSQSPRYKVTKRGQDVALRCDPISGHVSLYWYRQALGQGPEFLTYFNYEAQQDKSGLPNDRFSAERPEGSISTLTIQRTEQRDSAMYRCASSLDELAGVSGELFFGEGSRLTVL.

This chain uses TRBV4-3 with TRBJ2-7; 7 bases match TRBD2. CDR1 is LGHNA and CDR2 is YSLEER in the germline V gene. The CDR3 consists of 13 residues. V was pared by 1 base and J by 3 bases, with 0 bases of the junction left unmatched. CDR3 protein: CASSQGGSYEQYF. The DNA for the CDR3 is TGCGCCAGCAGCCAAGGCGGGAGCTACGAGCAGTACTTC.

The genes are TRBV7-2 and TRBJ2-3; D is unresolved. The germline gives CDR1 SGHTA, CDR2 FQGNSA. With 5 bases removed from V and 6 bases from J, the gap between germline ends came to 6 bases. The CDR3 runs to 11 residues. CDR3 coding DNA: TGTGCCAGCAGCACCGGTGATACGCAGTATTTT. Translation gives CASSTGDTQYF.

This clone was found once. The chain links TRBV5-4 to TRBJ2-7, with D perhaps matching TRBD2 (6 bases). V lost 2 bases and J 2 bases, leaving 14 bases between the germline ends. Germline V gene data show CDR1 as SGHNT and CDR2 as YYREEE (reference sequence). This CDR3 region has 15 residues. The CDR3 nucleotides are TGTGCCAGCAGCTTCGGAGGGGAGTTCCCCTACGAGCAGTACTTC. Residues: CASSFGGEFPYEQYF.

The chain employs TRBV27 and TRBJ1-3; unclear D gene. CDR1 MNHEY and CDR2 SMNVEV come from the germline V gene (reference sequence). This CDR3 comprises 15 residues. The germline V and J ends were trimmed by 4 bases and 0 bases, with 10 bases remaining between them. The CDR3 here is CASSSSGYSGNTIYF. The CDR3 bases are TGTGCCAGCAGTTCCTCGGGGTACTCTGGAAACACCATATATTTT.

The chain recombines TRBV10-3 with TRBJ1-2; D is possibly TRBD1 (6 bases). V shed 8 bases and J shed 4 bases, with 11 bases lying between them. Germline V gives CDR1 ENHRY, CDR2 SYGVKD. This CDR3 has 12 residues. The CDR3 sequence is CAIGDILYGYTF. CDR3 nucleotides: TGTGCCATCGGGGACATACTCTATGGCTACACCTTC.

The chain links TRBV5-5 to TRBJ1-1; D call uncertain. CDR3 length equals 15 residues. Germline CDR1 and CDR2: SGHKS and YYEKEE (reference sequence). The germline V and J ends were trimmed by 4 bases and 0 bases, with 13 bases remaining between them. Here the CDR3 DNA reads TGTGCCAGCAGCCGAGGCGCGTATATGAACACTGAAGCTTTCTTT. This codes for CASSRGAYMNTEAFF.

The chain recombines TRBV27 with TRBJ2-7; D call uncertain. Germline CDR1 MNHEY, CDR2 SMNVEV (reference sequence). V lost 3 bases and J 1 base, leaving 7 bases between the germline ends. The CDR3 extends over 13 amino acids. The CDR3 bases are TGTGCCAGCAGTTTCGCGGTATCCTACGAGCAGTACTTC. Its translation is CASSFAVSYEQYF.

This rearrangement joins TRBV10-3 to TRBJ2-7, with D possibly matching TRBD1 (6 bases). The V gene lost 0 bases and the J gene lost 2 bases, with 14 bases spanning the gap. Germline V gene data show CDR1 as ENHRY and CDR2 as SYGVKD. This CDR3 is built from 16 residues. The CDR3 sequence is CAISESDRTDPYEQYF. CDR3 nucleotides: TGTGCCATCAGTGAGTCGGACAGAACTGACCCCTACGAGCAGTACTTC.

The chain uses TRBV28 and TRBJ2-3; D is uncertain. This CDR3 has 14 residues. The V gene lost 6 bases and the J gene lost 4 bases, with 14 bases spanning the gap. Germline V gene lookup returns CDR1 MDHEN and CDR2 SYDVKM. For the CDR3, the DNA is TGTGCCAGCAGCCGCCTCTCCCGGGCAGATACGCAGTATTTT. Translating it yields CASSRLSRADTQYF. The full variable domain, with the rest looked up from reference TRBV28 and TRBJ2-3, is DVKVTQSSRYLVKRTGEKVFLECVQDMDHENMFWYRQDPGLGLRLIYFSYDVKMKEKGDIPEGYSVSREKKERFSLILESASTNQTSMYLCASSRLSRADTQYFGPGTRLTVL.

The chain has TRBV18 and TRBJ1-5, with D hard to call. CDR1 KGHSH and CDR2 LQKENI come from the germline V gene. The V and J ends lost 2 bases and 3 bases respectively, with 11 bases between them. The CDR3 has 15 residues. CDR3 amino acids: CASSPFRSLNQPQHF. CDR3 nucleotide sequence: TGTGCCAGCTCACCATTCCGCAGTCTCAATCAGCCCCAGCATTTT.

The chain employs TRBV25-1 and TRBJ1-2; 9 nucleotides agree with TRBD1. The CDR3 covers 13 residues. Trimming took 7 bases from V and 6 from J; bases not matched to a gene: 6. Per germline, CDR1 MGHDK and CDR2 SYGVNS. The CDR3 here is CASNPTGGNGYTF. CDR3 coding DNA: TGTGCCAGCAACCCGACAGGGGGGAATGGCTACACCTTC.

V usage is TRBV9 and J usage is TRBJ2-1; unclear D gene. Per germline, CDR1 SGDLS and CDR2 YYNGEE. The CDR3 consists of 15 residues. The V and J ends lost 0 bases and 0 bases respectively, with 7 bases between them. CDR3 amino acids: CASSVAVSSYNEQFF. In DNA form, the CDR3 reads TGTGCCAGCAGCGTAGCCGTGAGCTCCTACAATGAGCAGTTCTTC.

This clone is a singleton in its sample. V is TRBV11-2 and J is TRBJ1-1; TRBD1 agrees at 8 bases. The CDR3 has 14 residues. The ends lost 5 bases at V and 5 bases at J; junction bases unmatched: 7. Germline loops: CDR1 SGHAT, CDR2 FQNNGV. CDR3 sequence reads: CASSRDRGGTEAFF. CDR3 sequence (DNA): TGTGCCAGCAGCAGAGACAGGGGAGGGACTGAAGCTTTCTTT.

The V and J genes are TRBV5-1 and TRBJ2-1; 8 bases fit TRBD2. With 4 bases clipped from V and 0 bases from J, the junction kept 9 bases outside the gene matches. CDR3 size: 17 residues. Per germline, CDR1 SGHRS and CDR2 YFSETQ. The CDR3 nucleotides read TGCGCCAGCAGCCCGATCACTAGCGGAAGCTCCTACAATGAGCAGTTCTTC. It specifies CASSPITSGSSYNEQFF.

This rearrangement joins TRBV6-4 to TRBJ2-1; 12 bases match TRBD1. CDR1 is MRHNA, CDR2 SNTAGT, per germline. The CDR3 spans 15 residues. J was trimmed by 7 bases and V by 5 bases; bases with no gene match: 6. The CDR3 DNA reads as TGTGCCAGCAGTCCGGGACAGGGGGCTTTTAATGAGCAGTTCTTC. Amino acid sequence: CASSPGQGAFNEQFF.

The V call is TRBV15, the J call TRBJ2-1; D call uncertain. This CDR3 is built from 13 residues. Germline V gene sequence: CDR1 LNHNV, CDR2 YYDKDF (reference sequence). Trimming stripped 0 bases from V and 4 bases from J, with 4 bases between. The CDR3 is CATSRDRYNEQFF. CDR3 bases: TGTGCCACCAGCAGAGACAGATACAATGAGCAGTTCTTC.

The V gene is TRBV7-9, the J gene TRBJ2-1; 9 bases map to TRBD2. Per germline, CDR1 SEHNR and CDR2 FQNEAQ (reference sequence). Trimming removed 5 bases from V and 1 base from J; junction bases left unmatched: 9. This CDR3 is 17 amino acids long. CDR3 nucleotides: TGTGCCAGCAGCCCGATTGCGGGGGGGAAATCCTACAATGAGCAGTTCTTC. This translates into CASSPIAGGKSYNEQFF.

The chain has TRBV27 and TRBJ1-2; TRBD1 aligns across 8 bases. From germline, CDR1 is MNHEY and CDR2 SMNVEV (reference sequence). Losses at the gene ends were 5 bases for V and 4 bases for J; bases not matched to a gene: 6. The CDR3 extends over 14 amino acids. The CDR3 DNA is TGTGCCAGCAGTCAGACAGGGGCCGGCTATGGCTACACCTTC. The encoded protein is CASSQTGAGYGYTF.

The rearrangement links TRBV30 to TRBJ1-5; unclear D gene. V lost 3 bases to trimming and J lost 8 bases, with 14 bases between them. CDR3 size: 13 residues. Germline V gene data show CDR1 as GTSNPN and CDR2 as SVGIG (reference sequence). CDR3 sequence: CAWREMGAEPQHF. In nucleotides, the CDR3 is TGTGCCTGGAGAGAGATGGGAGCGGAGCCCCAGCATTTT.

V usage is TRBV21-1 and J usage is TRBJ2-1; the table's D call of TRBD1 was not tested on the DNA. TRBV21-1 is labeled a pseudogene. CDR3 size: 18 residues. CDR3 sequence reads: CASSNSSQGATSYNEQFF. CDR3 DNA: TGTGCCAGCAGCAACTCCTCACAGGGGGCGACGTCCTACAATGAGCAGTTCTTC.

This sequence joins TRBV7-3 and TRBJ1-3; 8 nucleotides match TRBD1. V dropped 9 bases and J dropped 2; count of bases not matched to a gene: 24. There are 20 residues in the CDR3. CDR1 is SGHTA and CDR2 is FQGTGA in the germline V gene. The CDR3 coding sequence is TGTGCCAGAGTCCCCTCATCCGGGACAGGAACCCTCTTTCCTGGAAACACCATATATTTT. Protein sequence: CARVPSSGTGTLFPGNTIYF.